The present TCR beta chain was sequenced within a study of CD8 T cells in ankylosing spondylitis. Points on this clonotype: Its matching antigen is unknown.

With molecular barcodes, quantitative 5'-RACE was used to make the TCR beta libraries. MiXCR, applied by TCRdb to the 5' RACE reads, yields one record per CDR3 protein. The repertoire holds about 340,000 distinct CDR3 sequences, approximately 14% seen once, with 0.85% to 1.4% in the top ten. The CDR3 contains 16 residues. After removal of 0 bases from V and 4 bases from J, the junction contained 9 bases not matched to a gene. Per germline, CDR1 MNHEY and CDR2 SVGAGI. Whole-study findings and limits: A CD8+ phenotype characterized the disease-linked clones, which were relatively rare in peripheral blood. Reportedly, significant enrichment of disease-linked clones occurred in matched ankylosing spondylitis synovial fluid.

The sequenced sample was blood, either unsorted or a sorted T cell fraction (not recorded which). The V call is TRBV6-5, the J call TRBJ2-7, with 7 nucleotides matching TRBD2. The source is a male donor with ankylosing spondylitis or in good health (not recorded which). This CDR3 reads CASSYSIAGRMYEQYF. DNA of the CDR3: TGTGCCAGCAGTTACTCGATAGCGGGTCGAATGTACGAGCAGTACTTC.